A selection of T cell receptor beta chains follows, all from one sample in a study of blood T cell repertoires in COVID-19. TCRdb keeps only in-frame clones here, not all; method: immunoSEQ multiplex PCR. The sample yields about 43,000 clones, roughly 87% seen once. The sample taken for sequencing was peripheral blood. Receptor source: a woman over 75 with active COVID-19. CDR3s include the opening cysteine and the closing phenylalanine or tryptophan. D genes are given only for firm matches. The listing skips clone size in some rows; elsewhere it reads once, few, many or a size class.

TRBD1,TRBJ1-1,.,TRBV9,CASSSWTGSKTEAFF,TGTGCCAGCAGCTCCTGGACAGGGAGTAAGACAGAAGCTTTCTTT
TRBD1,TRBJ2-2,once,TRBV19,CASTPGQGRRRNTGELFF,TGTGCCAGTACCCCGGGACAGGGGCGTAGGCGGAACACCGGGGAGCTGTTTTTT
.,TRBJ2-1,.,TRBV14,CASSQTLFYNEQFF,TGTGCCAGCAGCCAAACTCTTTTTTACAATGAGCAGTTCTTC
TRBD1,TRBJ1-1,.,TRBV7-2,CASSLRQGATEAFF,TGTGCCAGCAGCTTACGACAGGGGGCGACTGAAGCTTTCTTT
TRBD1,TRBJ2-2,.,TRBV5-6,CASSLFQGASTGELFF,TGTGCCAGCAGCTTGTTTCAGGGGGCGAGTACCGGGGAGCTGTTTTTT
.,TRBJ2-1,.,TRBV4-1,CASSHLPGEQFF,TGCGCCAGCAGTCACTTACCAGGGGAGCAGTTCTTC
.,TRBJ2-5,few,TRBV7-2,CASSASHLEQETQYF,TGTGCCAGCAGCGCCTCACACCTAGAGCAAGAGACCCAGTACTTC
.,TRBJ2-1,.,TRBV27,CASSLAAYNEQFF,TGTGCCAGCAGTTTAGCGGCCTACAATGAGCAGTTCTTC
TRBD2,TRBJ2-1,.,TRBV2,CASSEARRASGGAYNEQFF,TGTGCCAGCAGTGAAGCGAGGAGGGCTAGCGGGGGGGCCTACAATGAGCAGTTCTTC
TRBD1,TRBJ2-5,.,TRBV28,CASRTGGLQETQYF,TGTGCCAGCAGAACAGGGGGTTTACAAGAGACCCAGTACTTC
TRBD1,TRBJ1-2,.,TRBV28,CASSLSGTGTYGYTF,TGTGCCAGCAGTTTATCGGGGACAGGGACCTATGGCTACACCTTC
TRBD1,TRBJ1-1,.,TRBV30,CAWSSTTGGVTEAFF,TGTGCCTGGAGTTCCACGACAGGGGGCGTGACTGAAGCTTTCTTT
.,TRBJ2-3,.,TRBV14,CASSQLSRSGGTTDTQYF,TGTGCCAGCAGCCAACTATCAAGGTCGGGGGGCACCACAGATACGCAGTATTTT
TRBD1,TRBJ1-1,.,TRBV6-5,CASSKDRADTEAFF,TGTGCCAGCAGCAAGGACAGGGCGGACACTGAAGCTTTCTTT
TRBD1,TRBJ2-2,.,TRBV25-1,CASSMTGKNTGELFF,TGTGCCAGCAGCATGACAGGGAAGAACACCGGGGAGCTGTTTTTT
.,TRBJ2-7,.,TRBV7-2,CASSTEGTAYEQYF,TGTGCCAGCAGCACAGAAGGGACTGCCTACGAGCAGTACTTC
.,TRBJ1-4,once,TRBV28,CASSFNAAVEKLFF,TGTGCCAGCAGTTTTAACGCGGCAGTTGAAAAACTGTTTTTT
.,TRBJ1-1,.,TRBV6-6,CASSYRGIPEAFF,TGTGCCAGCAGTTACAGGGGTATTCCTGAAGCTTTCTTT
TRBD2,TRBJ2-2,few,TRBV7-3,CASSRTSGGGTGELFF,TGTGCCAGCAGCCGGACTAGCGGGGGAGGCACCGGGGAGCTGTTTTTT
.,TRBJ1-1,.,TRBV28,CASSFGALPEAFF,TGTGCCAGCAGTTTTGGGGCGCTTCCTGAAGCTTTCTTT
.,TRBJ1-3,.,TRBV10-1,CASGRGGAGNTIYF,TGCGCCAGCGGCCGAGGGGGAGCTGGAAACACCATATATTTT
TRBD1,TRBJ1-2,.,TRBV13,CASSSRDRVNYGYTF,TGTGCCAGCAGCTCAAGGGACAGGGTTAACTATGGCTACACCTTC
.,TRBJ1-1,few,TRBV11-2,CASSLQVNTEAFF,TGTGCCAGCAGTCTTCAGGTTAACACTGAAGCTTTCTTT
.,TRBJ2-3,.,TRBV5-1,CASSLTADTQYF,TGCGCCAGCAGCTTGACAGCAGATACGCAGTATTTT
.,TRBJ1-5,.,TRBV24-1,CATSDRGDQPQHF,TGTGCCACCAGTGACCGAGGAGATCAGCCCCAGCATTTT